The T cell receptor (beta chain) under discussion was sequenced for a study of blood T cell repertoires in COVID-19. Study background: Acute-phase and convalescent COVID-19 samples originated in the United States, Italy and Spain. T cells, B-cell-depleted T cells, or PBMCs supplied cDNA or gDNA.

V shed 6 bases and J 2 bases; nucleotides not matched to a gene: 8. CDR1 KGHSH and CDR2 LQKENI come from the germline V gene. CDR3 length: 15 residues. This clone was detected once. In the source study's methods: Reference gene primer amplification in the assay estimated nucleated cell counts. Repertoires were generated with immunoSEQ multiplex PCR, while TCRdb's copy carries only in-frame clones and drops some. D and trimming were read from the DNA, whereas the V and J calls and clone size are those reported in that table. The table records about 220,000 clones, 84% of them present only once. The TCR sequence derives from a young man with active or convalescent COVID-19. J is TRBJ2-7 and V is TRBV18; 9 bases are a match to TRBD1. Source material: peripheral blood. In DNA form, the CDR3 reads TGTGCCAGCTCGAGTGCCCGGGACAGGGCCTACGAGCAGTACTTC. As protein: CASSSARDRAYEQYF.